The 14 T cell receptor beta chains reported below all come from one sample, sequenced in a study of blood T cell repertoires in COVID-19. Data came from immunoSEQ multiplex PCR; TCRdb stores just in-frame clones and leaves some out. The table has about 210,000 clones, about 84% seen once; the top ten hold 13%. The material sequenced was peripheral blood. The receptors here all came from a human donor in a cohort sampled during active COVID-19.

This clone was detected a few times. The CDR3 sequence is CASSLGGGVSYNEQFF. The DNA of the CDR3 is TGTGCCAGCAGCTTAGGAGGCGGGGTGTCCTACAATGAGCAGTTCTTC. The J gene is TRBJ2-1, the V gene TRBV11-3; tentatively, D is TRBD2 (6 bases). Germline V gene data show CDR1 as SGHNT and CDR2 as YENEEA. The V gene lost 1 base and the J gene lost 1 base, with 11 bases spanning the gap. The CDR3 loop spans 16 amino acids. Using reference TRBV11-3 and TRBJ2-1 for the parts outside the CDR3, the full variable domain is EAGVVQSPRYKIIEKKQPVAFWCNPISGHNTLYWYLQNLGQGPELLIRYENEEAVDDSQLPKDRFSAERLKGVDSTLKIQPAELGDSAVYLCASSLGGGVSYNEQFFGPGTRLTVL.

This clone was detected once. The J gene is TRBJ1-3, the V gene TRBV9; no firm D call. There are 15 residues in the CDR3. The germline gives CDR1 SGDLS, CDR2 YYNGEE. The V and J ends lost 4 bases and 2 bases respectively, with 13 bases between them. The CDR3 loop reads CASSLGRTAGNTIYF. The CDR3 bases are TGTGCCAGCAGCCTTGGTAGGACTGCTGGAAACACCATATATTTT.

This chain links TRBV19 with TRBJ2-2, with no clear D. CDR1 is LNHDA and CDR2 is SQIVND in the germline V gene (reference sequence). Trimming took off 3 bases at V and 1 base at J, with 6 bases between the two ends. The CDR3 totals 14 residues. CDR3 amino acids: CASSMQMNTGELFF. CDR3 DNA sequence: TGTGCCAGTAGTATGCAGATGAACACCGGGGAGCTGTTTTTT.

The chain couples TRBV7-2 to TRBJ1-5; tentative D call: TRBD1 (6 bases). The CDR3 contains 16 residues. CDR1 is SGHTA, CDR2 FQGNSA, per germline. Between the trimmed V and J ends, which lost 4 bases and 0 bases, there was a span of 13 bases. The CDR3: CASSSQGTYSNQPQHF. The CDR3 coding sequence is TGTGCCAGCAGCTCACAGGGAACTTATAGCAATCAGCCCCAGCATTTT.

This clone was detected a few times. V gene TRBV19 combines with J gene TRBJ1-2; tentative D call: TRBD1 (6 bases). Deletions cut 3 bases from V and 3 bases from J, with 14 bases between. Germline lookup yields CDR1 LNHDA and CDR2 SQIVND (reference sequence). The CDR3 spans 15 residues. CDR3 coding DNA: TGTGCCAGTAGTATCGGCGTCGCAGGGGACTATGGCTACACCTTC. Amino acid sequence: CASSIGVAGDYGYTF.

The CDR3 DNA is TGTGCCAGTAGTACACAGGGTGGGTACGAGCAGTACTTC. This codes for CASSTQGGYEQYF. The chain carries TRBV19 and TRBJ2-7; D might be TRBD1 (6 bases). The CDR3 extends over 13 amino acids. Between the trimmed V and J ends, which lost 4 bases and 4 bases, there was a span of 11 bases. The germline gives CDR1 LNHDA, CDR2 SQIVND (reference sequence).

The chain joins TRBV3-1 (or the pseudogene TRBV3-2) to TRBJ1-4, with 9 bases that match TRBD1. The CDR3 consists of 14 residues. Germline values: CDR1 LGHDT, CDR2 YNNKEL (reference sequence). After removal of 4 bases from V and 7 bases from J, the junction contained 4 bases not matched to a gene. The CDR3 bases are TGTGCCAGCAGCCCGGGACAGGGAAGTGAAAAACTGTTTTTT. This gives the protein CASSPGQGSEKLFF.

The chain's CDR3 is CASSAGGGYNEQFF. The CDR3 nucleotides read TGTGCCAGCAGCGCAGGGGGCGGATACAATGAGCAGTTCTTC. The rearrangement links TRBV9 to TRBJ2-1; 8 bases map to TRBD1. This CDR3 region has 14 residues. Germline-derived CDR1 and CDR2 are SGDLS and YYNGEE. The ends lost 3 bases at V and 4 bases at J; junction bases unmatched: 3.

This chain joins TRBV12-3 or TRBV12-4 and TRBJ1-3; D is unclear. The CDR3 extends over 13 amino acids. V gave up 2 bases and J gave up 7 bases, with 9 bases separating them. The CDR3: CASSLSGENTIYF. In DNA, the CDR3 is TGTGCCAGCAGTTTAAGTGGGGAGAACACCATATATTTT.

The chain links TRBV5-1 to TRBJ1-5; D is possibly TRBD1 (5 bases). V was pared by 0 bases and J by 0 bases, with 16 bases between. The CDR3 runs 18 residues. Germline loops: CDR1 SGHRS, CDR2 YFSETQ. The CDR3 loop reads CASSLDSRGGDSNQPQHF. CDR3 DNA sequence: TGCGCCAGCAGCTTGGATTCAAGGGGAGGGGATAGCAATCAGCCCCAGCATTTT.

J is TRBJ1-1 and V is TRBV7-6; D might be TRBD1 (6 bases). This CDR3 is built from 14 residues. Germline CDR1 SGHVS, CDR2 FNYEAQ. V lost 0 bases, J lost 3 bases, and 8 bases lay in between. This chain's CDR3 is CASSLAGADTEAFF. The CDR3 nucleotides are TGTGCCAGCAGCTTAGCGGGGGCAGACACTGAAGCTTTCTTT.

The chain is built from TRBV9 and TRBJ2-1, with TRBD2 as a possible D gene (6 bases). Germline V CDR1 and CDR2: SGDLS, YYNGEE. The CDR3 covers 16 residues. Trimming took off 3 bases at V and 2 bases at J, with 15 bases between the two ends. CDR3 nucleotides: TGTGCCAGCAGCGCCCCCGGGACTGGGGCCTACAATGAGCAGTTCTTC. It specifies CASSAPGTGAYNEQFF.

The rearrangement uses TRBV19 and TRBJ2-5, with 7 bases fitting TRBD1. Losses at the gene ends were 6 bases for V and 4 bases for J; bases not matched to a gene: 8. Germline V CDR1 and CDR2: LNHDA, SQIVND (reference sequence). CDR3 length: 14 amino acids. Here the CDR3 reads CASSNDRDGETQYF. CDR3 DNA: TGTGCCAGTAGCAACGACAGGGACGGAGAGACCCAGTACTTC. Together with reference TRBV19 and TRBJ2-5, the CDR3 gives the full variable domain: DGGITQSPKYLFRKEGQNVTLSCEQNLNHDAMYWYRQDPGQGLRLIYYSQIVNDFQKGDIAEGYSVSREKKESFPLTVTSAQKNPTAFYLCASSNDRDGETQYFGPGTRLLVL.

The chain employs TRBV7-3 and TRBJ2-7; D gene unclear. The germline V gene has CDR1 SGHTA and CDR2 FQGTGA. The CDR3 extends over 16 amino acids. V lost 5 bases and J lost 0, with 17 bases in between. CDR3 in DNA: TGTGCCAGCAGCCCCCTCCAGCGCCCTAGCTCCTACGAGCAGTACTTC. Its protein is CASSPLQRPSSYEQYF.